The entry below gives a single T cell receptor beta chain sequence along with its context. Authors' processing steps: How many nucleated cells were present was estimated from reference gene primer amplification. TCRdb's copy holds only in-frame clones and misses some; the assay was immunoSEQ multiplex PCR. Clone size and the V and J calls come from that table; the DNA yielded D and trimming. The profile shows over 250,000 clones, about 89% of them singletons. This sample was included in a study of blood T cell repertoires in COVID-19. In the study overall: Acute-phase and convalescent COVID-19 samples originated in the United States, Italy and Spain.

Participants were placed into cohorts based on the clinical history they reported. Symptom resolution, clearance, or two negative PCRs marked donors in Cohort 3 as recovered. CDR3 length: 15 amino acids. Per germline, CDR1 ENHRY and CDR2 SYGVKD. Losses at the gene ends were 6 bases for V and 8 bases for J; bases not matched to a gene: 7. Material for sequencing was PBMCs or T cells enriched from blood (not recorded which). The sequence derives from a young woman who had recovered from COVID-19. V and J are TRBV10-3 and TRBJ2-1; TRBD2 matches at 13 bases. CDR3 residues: CAISPGTSGIYEQFF. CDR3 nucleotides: TGTGCCATCAGCCCTGGGACTAGCGGGATTTATGAGCAGTTCTTC.